Below, 19 T cell receptor beta chains from the same sample are listed, as sequenced in a study of beta chain features in type 1 diabetes. The authors reverse transcribed all of the isolated RNA, so sequencing captured expressed TCRB transcripts. TCRdb's copy holds only in-frame clones and misses some; the assay was immunoSEQ multiplex PCR. The data contain around 140,000 clones, roughly 10% of them singletons. Sequencing used naive CD4+ T cells from blood. Receptor source: a man between 18 and 29 years old in good health.

The chain uses TRBV27 and TRBJ2-5; D gene unclear. Germline CDR1 and CDR2: MNHEY and SMNVEV (reference sequence). Between the trimmed V and J ends, which lost 3 bases and 11 bases, there was a span of 19 bases. The CDR3 sequence is 14 residues long. The CDR3 DNA reads TGTGCCAGCAGTTTTGAGCCTCTCCGTGGAGAGCAGTACTTC. Translated, it gives CASSFEPLRGEQYF.

V gene TRBV9 combines with J gene TRBJ2-3, with D uncertain. Germline CDR1 and CDR2: SGDLS and YYNGEE. The CDR3 covers 16 residues. The V end lost 4 bases, the J end lost 0 bases, and 15 bases lay between the germline ends. CDR3 residues: CASSPLALRSTDTQYF. In nucleotides, the CDR3 is TGTGCCAGCAGCCCCCTCGCGCTTCGGAGCACAGATACGCAGTATTTT.

The genes are TRBV5-1 and TRBJ2-3, with 12 bases lining up with TRBD2. This CDR3 is 16 amino acids long. With V trimmed by 4 bases and J by 0 bases, 3 bases remained unmatched. Germline-derived CDR1 and CDR2 are SGHRS and YFSETQ. CDR3 in amino acids: CASSKGLAGSTDTQYF. Here the CDR3 DNA reads TGCGCCAGCAGCAAAGGACTAGCGGGGAGCACAGATACGCAGTATTTT.

In this sample, this clone turned up a few times. The chain links TRBV7-3 to TRBJ2-5, with 9 nucleotides matching TRBD1. Losses at the gene ends were 5 bases for V and 1 base for J; bases not matched to a gene: 8. Germline-derived CDR1 and CDR2 are SGHTA and FQGTGA. The CDR3 is 16 residues long. CDR3 loop: CASSEGPGQGQETQYF. The CDR3, as DNA: TGTGCCAGCAGCGAAGGCCCGGGACAGGGCCAAGAGACCCAGTACTTC. The full variable domain, rest sourced from reference TRBV7-3 and TRBJ2-5, is GAGVSQTPSNKVTEKGKYVELRCDPISGHTALYWYRQSLGQGPEFLIYFQGTGAADDSGLPNDRFFAVRPEGSVSTLKIQRTERGDSAVYLCASSEGPGQGQETQYFGPGTRLLVL.

The chain joins TRBV9 to TRBJ2-5, with 10 bases identical to TRBD1. The CDR3 extends over 15 amino acids. V was clipped by 4 bases and J by 5 bases; unmatched bases: 8. Per germline, CDR1 SGDLS and CDR2 YYNGEE. CDR3 residues: CASSPRQGAGETQYF. CDR3 sequence (DNA): TGTGCCAGCAGCCCCCGACAGGGGGCAGGGGAGACCCAGTACTTC.

This clone was seen more than once but under ten times. This chain uses TRBV4-1 with TRBJ1-2; D remains ambiguous. The V end lost 0 bases, the J end lost 6 bases, and 17 bases lay between the germline ends. CDR3 length equals 16 residues. Germline V CDR1 and CDR2: MGHRA, YSYEKL. In DNA form, the CDR3 reads TGCGCCAGCAGCCAAGAGCTTACGGTCCGGGTAGATGGCTACACCTTC. This encodes CASSQELTVRVDGYTF.

The rearrangement links TRBV2 to TRBJ2-2, with D perhaps matching TRBD1 (5 bases). Germline V lookup: CDR1 SNHLY, CDR2 FYNNEI. The germline V and J ends were trimmed by 6 bases and 0 bases, with 14 bases remaining between them. This CDR3 has 16 amino acids. The CDR3 is CASSLDSFSNTGELFF. The CDR3 nucleotides are TGTGCCAGCAGCCTTGACAGTTTTTCGAACACCGGGGAGCTGTTTTTT.

V and J are TRBV4-1 and TRBJ2-1; TRBD1 aligns across 11 bases. Germline V gene lookup returns CDR1 MGHRA and CDR2 YSYEKL. The CDR3 length is 18 residues. V was pared by 0 bases and J by 3 bases, with 7 bases of the junction left unmatched. Here the CDR3 DNA reads TGCGCCAGCAGCCAAGATTCGGCCGGGACAGGGGGCTACAATGAGCAGTTCTTC. It specifies CASSQDSAGTGGYNEQFF.

The chain combines TRBV20-1 with TRBJ2-7; 9 positions match TRBD1. The CDR3 has 11 residues. Germline CDR1 and CDR2: DFQATT and SNEGSKA (reference sequence). After removal of 5 bases from V and 6 bases from J, the junction contained 2 bases not matched to a gene. In nucleotides, the CDR3 is TGCAGTGCTGGGACAGGGCGCGAGCAGTACTTC. This translates into CSAGTGREQYF.

This clone turned up a few times. The CDR3 DNA reads TGTGCCAGCTCACCAGGGTCAGGGGGTAAACTGTTTTTT. This sequence encodes CASSPGSGGKLFF. The chain recombines TRBV18 with TRBJ1-4; TRBD1 matches at 7 bases. V shed 2 bases, J shed 11 bases, and the junction held 5 bases outside the gene matches. CDR3 length equals 13 residues. Germline V lookup: CDR1 KGHSH, CDR2 LQKENI.

The chain links TRBV9 to TRBJ2-5; tentatively, D is TRBD2 (6 bases). The CDR3 is made up of 14 amino acids. V was shortened by 1 base and J by 5 bases, with 12 bases between the two germline ends. Germline CDR1 and CDR2: SGDLS and YYNGEE. DNA for the CDR3: TGTGCCAGCAGCGTAATGGGGGGAAGGGAGACCCAGTACTTC. Encoded protein: CASSVMGGRETQYF.

This rearrangement joins TRBV27 to TRBJ1-5; D may be TRBD1 (6 bases). Germline loops: CDR1 MNHEY, CDR2 SMNVEV (reference sequence). The germline V and J ends were trimmed by 6 bases and 6 bases, with 12 bases remaining between them. The CDR3 consists of 13 residues. CDR3 sequence reads: CASRKQGGQPQHF. As DNA, the CDR3 is TGTGCCAGCAGGAAACAGGGTGGTCAGCCCCAGCATTTT.

This chain uses TRBV6-6 with TRBJ2-7; 8 bases are a match to TRBD1. The CDR3 length is 13 residues. Germline V gives CDR1 MNHNY, CDR2 SVGAGI (reference sequence). Losses at the gene ends were 2 bases for V and 5 bases for J; bases not matched to a gene: 2. CDR3 DNA sequence: TGTGCCAGCAGTTACCTACAGGGGGACGAGCAGTACTTC. Amino acid sequence: CASSYLQGDEQYF.

The table lists this clone with many counts. This sequence joins TRBV15 and TRBJ2-6; weak D call: TRBD1 (5 bases). The ends were cut back, 1 base at V and 3 bases at J, with 10 bases in the middle. The CDR3 consists of 16 residues. The V gene's germline CDR1 is LNHNV and CDR2 YYDKDF (reference sequence). The CDR3 protein is CATSRVFRVGANVLTF. The CDR3 DNA is TGTGCCACCAGCAGAGTCTTCAGGGTTGGGGCCAACGTCCTGACTTTC.

This clone has a handful of counts. This chain joins TRBV7-2 and TRBJ2-3, with D perhaps TRBD1 (5 bases). With 3 bases removed from V and 9 bases from J, the gap between germline ends came to 10 bases. Germline CDR1 SGHTA, CDR2 FQGNSA. The CDR3 totals 12 residues. The CDR3 reads CASSLGRGTQYF. The CDR3 bases are TGTGCCAGCAGCTTGGGGCGTGGGACGCAGTATTTT.

This clone was picked up many times. Here the CDR3 reads CASSLWAFF. CDR3 nucleotides: TGTGCCAGCAGTTTATGGGCGTTCTTC. The V and J genes are TRBV28 and TRBJ2-1; the D is unclear. The V and J ends lost 0 bases and 15 bases respectively, with 3 bases between them. CDR3 length equals 9 residues. Germline V gives CDR1 MDHEN, CDR2 SYDVKM.

Only a few counts were recorded for this clone. The chain employs TRBV5-4 and TRBJ2-7, with 12 nucleotides matching TRBD1. This CDR3 region has 15 residues. CDR1 SGHNT and CDR2 YYREEE come from the germline V gene (reference sequence). Germline trimming cut 3 bases from V and 6 bases from J; bases unmatched to any gene: 7. Written as DNA, the CDR3 is TGTGCCAGCAGCTCACCCGGGACAGGGGGCGTCGAGCAGTACTTC. Translation gives CASSSPGTGGVEQYF.

Only a few counts were recorded for this clone. The chain has TRBV19 and TRBJ2-5; D unclear. V was clipped by 1 base and J by 0 bases, with 6 bases between them. Per germline, CDR1 LNHDA and CDR2 SQIVND (reference sequence). The CDR3 sequence is 14 residues long. The CDR3 loop reads CASSIGQHQETQYF. The CDR3 region has the DNA TGTGCCAGTAGTATAGGACAACACCAAGAGACCCAGTACTTC.

A few counts support this clone. The rearrangement links TRBV7-2 to TRBJ2-7, with 11 positions matching TRBD2. This CDR3 region has 15 residues. J was trimmed by 9 bases and V by 4 bases; bases with no gene match: 11. Germline lookup yields CDR1 SGHTA and CDR2 FQGNSA. The DNA for the CDR3 is TGTGCCAGCAGCTCTTGGACTAGCGGGTCTAGGGGGCAGTACTTC. Protein product: CASSSWTSGSRGQYF.